Below, 26 T cell receptor beta chains from the same sample are listed, as sequenced in a study of cytomegalovirus exposure and HLA in healthy donors. Primers included in the PCR were 60 Vbeta and 13 Jbeta primers. Here immunoSEQ multiplex PCR was the method, and the copy in TCRdb shows in-frame clones only, minus some. The table records about 150,000 clones, around 85% of them present only once. The sample was PBMCs. Source of these receptors: a boy aged 2 to 10 in good health and CMV-seronegative.

This chain uses TRBV19 with TRBJ2-2, with TRBD1 matching over 9 bases. The CDR3 has 15 amino acids. The germline gives CDR1 LNHDA, CDR2 SQIVND (reference sequence). After removal of 6 bases from V and 1 base from J, the junction contained 3 bases not matched to a gene. The chain's CDR3 is CASRQGARNTGELFF. CDR3 DNA: TGTGCCAGTAGACAGGGGGCCCGGAACACCGGGGAGCTGTTTTTT.

V gene TRBV6-5 combines with J gene TRBJ1-1; TRBD1 agrees at 9 bases. The CDR3 has 15 amino acids. V gave up 6 bases and J gave up 4 bases; unmatched junction bases: 9. CDR1 is MNHEY and CDR2 is SVGAGI in the germline V gene. Here the CDR3 DNA reads TGTGCCAGCAGCCACAGAGGACAGGGGAGCACTGAAGCTTTCTTT. It is translated as CASSHRGQGSTEAFF.

V is TRBV4-2 and J is TRBJ2-5; 16 bases are a match to TRBD2. Per germline, CDR1 LGHNA and CDR2 YNFKEQ. V was pared by 3 bases and J by 5 bases, with 9 bases of the junction left unmatched. This CDR3 has 18 amino acids. Written as DNA, the CDR3 is TGTGCCAGCAGCCAGGCTGGGACTAGCGGGGGGGGATCGGAGACCCAGTACTTC. Translating it yields CASSQAGTSGGGSETQYF.

This clone was observed a few times. V gene TRBV5-1 combines with J gene TRBJ2-1, with TRBD2 as a possible D gene (6 bases). V was trimmed by 0 bases and J by 0 bases, leaving 10 bases between them. This CDR3 is 16 amino acids long. Germline loops: CDR1 SGHRS, CDR2 YFSETQ. The chain's CDR3 is CASSLGDFSSYNEQFF. The CDR3 coding sequence is TGCGCCAGCAGCTTGGGGGACTTCAGCTCCTACAATGAGCAGTTCTTC.

This clone was detected only once. The chain couples TRBV6-1 to TRBJ1-5; tentative D call: TRBD1 (5 bases). Germline CDR1 and CDR2: MNHNS and SASEGT. V gave up 1 base and J gave up 2 bases, with 12 bases separating them. The CDR3 is 16 amino acids. The CDR3 sequence is CASSEGLGVGNQPQHF. DNA for the CDR3: TGTGCCAGCAGTGAAGGTCTAGGGGTTGGCAATCAGCCCCAGCATTTT.

This rearrangement joins TRBV15 to TRBJ1-1; perhaps TRBD1 as D (6 bases). The germline CDR1 and CDR2 sequences are LNHNV and YYDKDF (reference sequence). V lost 2 bases to trimming and J lost 0 bases, with 16 bases between them. This CDR3 region has 17 residues. The CDR3 is CATSRLGGQLVNTEAFF. The CDR3 nucleotides read TGTGCCACCAGCAGACTCGGGGGGCAGTTGGTGAACACTGAAGCTTTCTTT.

The chain employs TRBV28 and TRBJ2-4; D may be TRBD2 (6 bases). Germline CDR1 and CDR2: MDHEN and SYDVKM. V shed 3 bases and J shed 3 bases, with 15 bases lying between them. The CDR3 consists of 16 residues. CDR3 loop: CASSFSRGTGKNIQYF. DNA of the CDR3: TGTGCCAGCAGTTTCAGCCGGGGGACGGGCAAAAACATTCAGTACTTC.

The rearrangement uses TRBV7-9 and TRBJ2-3; TRBD1 agrees at 7 bases. V shed 2 bases and J 3 bases; nucleotides not matched to a gene: 2. There are 14 residues in the CDR3. The V gene's germline CDR1 is SEHNR and CDR2 FQNEAQ (reference sequence). The CDR3 nucleotides are TGTGCCAGCAGCTTACGACAGGGAACAGATACGCAGTATTTT. Translated, it gives CASSLRQGTDTQYF.

V usage is TRBV28 and J usage is TRBJ1-4; 8 nucleotides agree with TRBD1. The J segment lost 3 bases and the V segment lost 5 bases, leaving 11 bases of the junction unmatched. Germline CDR1 is MDHEN and CDR2 is SYDVKM. This CDR3 spans 17 amino acids. The CDR3 nucleotides read TGTGCCAGCAGTCCCACCGGACAGGGTGGAGCTAATGAAAAACTGTTTTTT. It is translated as CASSPTGQGGANEKLFF.

This sequence joins TRBV2 and TRBJ1-3; D perhaps matches TRBD1 (5 bases). The germline V gene has CDR1 SNHLY and CDR2 FYNNEI. Trimming stripped 11 bases from V and 0 bases from J, with 11 bases between. This CDR3 is built from 13 residues. This CDR3 is CAGGGPSGNTIYF. The CDR3 region has the DNA TGTGCCGGCGGGGGTCCCTCTGGAAACACCATATATTTT.

The genes are TRBV30 and TRBJ1-3; tentatively, D is TRBD1 (6 bases). The V end was cut by 4 bases, the J end by 2 bases, with 27 bases between. This CDR3 has 19 residues. The germline V gene has CDR1 GTSNPN and CDR2 SVGIG (reference sequence). The chain's CDR3 is CAWILRAPFMGGPGNTIYF. The CDR3 region has the DNA TGTGCCTGGATTTTAAGAGCACCATTTATGGGGGGGCCTGGAAACACCATATATTTT.

The V call is TRBV6-1, the J call TRBJ2-5, with D hard to call. The J call is uncertain, as TRBJ2-7 better fits the DNA end. Germline loops: CDR1 MNHNS, CDR2 SASEGT. CDR3 length: 12 residues. Written as DNA, the CDR3 is TGTGCCAGCAGTGACGGTCCCTACGAGCAGTACTTC. Translated: CASSDGPYEQYF.

The chain has TRBV6-4 and TRBJ2-3; 8 bases fit TRBD2. V shed 3 bases, J shed 4 bases, and the junction held 6 bases outside the gene matches. This CDR3 has 15 residues. In germline, CDR1 is MRHNA, CDR2 SNTAGT. CDR3 amino acids: CASSELGGAADTQYF. The CDR3 bases are TGTGCCAGCAGTGAACTCGGGGGGGCCGCAGATACGCAGTATTTT.

The chain carries TRBV18 and TRBJ2-7; TRBD1 might be the D (5 bases). The V end was cut by 3 bases, the J end by 4 bases, with 7 bases between. The CDR3 totals 12 residues. The germline gives CDR1 KGHSH, CDR2 LQKENI. CDR3 region: CASSPTDYEQYF. The CDR3 DNA follows: TGTGCCAGCTCACCGACAGATTACGAGCAGTACTTC.

The V gene is TRBV5-4, the J gene TRBJ1-1; D not resolved. The V and J ends lost 4 bases and 8 bases respectively, with 18 bases between them. CDR3 length: 14 amino acids. Germline assignment: CDR1 SGHNT and CDR2 YYREEE (reference sequence). The CDR3 DNA reads as TGTGCCAGCAGCCGCGAGGTAGGCCATGGGGAAGCTTTCTTT. Residues: CASSREVGHGEAFF. Variable domain in full (rest from reference TRBV5-4 and TRBJ1-1): ETGVTQSPTHLIKTRGQQVTLRCSSQSGHNTVSWYQQALGQGPQFIFQYYREEENGRGNFPPRFSGLQFPNYSSELNVNALELDDSALYLCASSREVGHGEAFFGQGTRLTVV.

The CDR3 DNA follows: TGTGCCACCAGCTCGCAGGGGGCAGGGGAAAAACTGTTTTTT. This sequence encodes CATSSQGAGEKLFF. The V and J genes are TRBV15 and TRBJ1-4; 8 bases map to TRBD1. Germline values: CDR1 LNHNV, CDR2 YYDKDF (reference sequence). The length of the CDR3 is 14 residues. After removal of 5 bases from V and 8 bases from J, the junction contained 7 bases not matched to a gene. Based on the CDR3 plus reference TRBV15 and TRBJ1-4, the full variable domain is DAMVIQNPRYQVTQFGKPVTLSCSQTLNHNVMYWYQQKSSQAPKLLFHYYDKDFNNEADTPDNFQSRRPNTSFCFLDIRSPGLGDTAMYLCATSSQGAGEKLFFGSGTQLSVL.

V usage is TRBV27 and J usage is TRBJ2-7; tentatively, D is TRBD1 (7 bases). The germline CDR1 and CDR2 sequences are MNHEY and SMNVEV (reference sequence). CDR3 length: 15 residues. V lost 6 bases and J 6 bases, leaving 21 bases between the germline ends. CDR3 region: CASSPSPGGGGEQYF. CDR3 coding DNA: TGTGCCAGCAGCCCCTCCCCAGGAGGGGGCGGCGAGCAGTACTTC.

The gene calls are TRBV6-4 and TRBJ1-1, with D hard to call. The V gene's germline CDR1 is MRHNA and CDR2 SNTAGT. The CDR3 is 13 amino acids. V lost 4 bases and J 6 bases, leaving 12 bases between the germline ends. In DNA form, the CDR3 reads TGTGCCAGCAGTGCCATGGGGAGCGCTGAAGCTTTCTTT. Its protein product is CASSAMGSAEAFF.

V is TRBV19 and J is TRBJ1-2; 8 bases are shared with TRBD1. Germline V gives CDR1 LNHDA, CDR2 SQIVND (reference sequence). With V trimmed by 4 bases and J by 4 bases, 11 bases remained unmatched. The CDR3 extends over 16 amino acids. In DNA form, the CDR3 reads TGTGCCAGTAGTAGCACGCGGACAGGGTCTCTCTATGGCTACACCTTC. Protein product: CASSSTRTGSLYGYTF.

The chain carries TRBV15 and TRBJ2-2, with D perhaps TRBD1 (6 bases). The CDR3 runs to 14 residues. V lost 8 bases and J lost 0, with 10 bases in between. Germline V gene sequence: CDR1 LNHNV, CDR2 YYDKDF (reference sequence). The CDR3 DNA sequence: TGTGCCACCGTGGACAGAACGAACACCGGGGAGCTGTTTTTT. Its translation is CATVDRTNTGELFF.

This clone has just one count. The chain is built from TRBV15 and TRBJ2-3; TRBD2 might be the D (6 bases). Germline V gene data show CDR1 as LNHNV and CDR2 as YYDKDF (reference sequence). The CDR3 is 16 residues long. Trimming stripped 2 bases from V and 0 bases from J, with 12 bases between. The CDR3 sequence is CATSRFPGLSTDTQYF. The CDR3 DNA reads as TGTGCCACCAGCAGATTTCCGGGACTTAGCACAGATACGCAGTATTTT. The full variable domain, with the rest looked up from reference TRBV15 and TRBJ2-3, is DAMVIQNPRYQVTQFGKPVTLSCSQTLNHNVMYWYQQKSSQAPKLLFHYYDKDFNNEADTPDNFQSRRPNTSFCFLDIRSPGLGDTAMYLCATSRFPGLSTDTQYFGPGTRLTVL.

With regard to this clone: This sample also contains other DNA sequences that code for the same CDR3. The chain uses TRBV19 and TRBJ1-5, with 7 bases identical to TRBD1. Germline V lookup: CDR1 LNHDA, CDR2 SQIVND (reference sequence). The trim removed 1 base at V and 3 bases at J, leaving 21 bases unmatched. The CDR3 length is 21 residues. The CDR3 coding sequence is TGTGCCAGTAGTATAGGATCCCCAATTCGGACAGGAGCCAAATTCAATCAGCCCCAGCATTTT. Residues: CASSIGSPIRTGAKFNQPQHF.

The chain carries TRBV20-1 and TRBJ1-4, with D perhaps TRBD1 (5 bases). The germline V and J ends were trimmed by 5 bases and 8 bases, with 6 bases remaining between them. Germline assignment: CDR1 DFQATT and CDR2 SNEGSKA (reference sequence). The CDR3 loop spans 10 amino acids. CDR3 coding DNA: TGCAGTGCTCACAGGGAAAAACTGTTTTTT. As protein: CSAHREKLFF.

This clone has just one count. CDR3 DNA sequence: TGTGCCACCACAGGGGAGTACGAGCAGTACTTC. This encodes CATTGEYEQYF. The chain is built from TRBV28 and TRBJ2-7; the match to TRBD1 covers 7 bases. CDR1 and CDR2 from the germline V gene are MDHEN and SYDVKM. Unmatched junction bases numbered 4, after V lost 10 bases and J lost 4 bases. The CDR3 spans 11 residues.

The chain has TRBV6-4 and TRBJ2-3, with D tentatively TRBD2 (6 bases). This CDR3 is 15 amino acids long. Trimming took 2 bases from V and 4 from J, leaving 13 bases between them. Germline V gene lookup returns CDR1 MRHNA and CDR2 SNTAGT. CDR3 region: CASSDLGSGADTQYF. Written as DNA, the CDR3 is TGTGCCAGCAGTGACCTGGGTAGCGGAGCAGATACGCAGTATTTT.

DNA of the CDR3: TGTGCCTTCCGAAAGGGGACTCTTTATGGCTACACCTTC. Translating gives CAFRKGTLYGYTF. J is TRBJ1-2 and V is TRBV6-1; possible D gene TRBD1, 5 bases. The CDR3 is 13 amino acids. V dropped 11 bases and J dropped 5 bases, with 18 bases sitting between them. Germline V gene sequence: CDR1 MNHNS, CDR2 SASEGT.